This paragraph reports one T cell receptor beta chain. This table comes from immunoSEQ multiplex PCR, and its TCRdb copy is limited to in-frame clones, with some not included. Among about 430,000 clones listed, roughly 90% were seen once. These data come from a study of blood T cell repertoires in COVID-19. Germline values: CDR1 LGHDT, CDR2 YNNKEL (reference sequence). J gave up 10 bases and V 5 bases, and 12 bases lay outside the gene matches. The CDR3 loop spans 15 amino acids. Sequencing was done on a sample of PBMCs or T cells enriched from blood (not recorded which). The sequence came from a woman in her late teens or twenties who had been exposed to COVID-19. The gene calls are TRBV3-1 (or the pseudogene TRBV3-2) and TRBJ2-1, with TRBD1 matching 9 bases. CDR3 loop: CASSFAAGTGKEQFF. The CDR3 nucleotides read TGTGCCAGCAGCTTCGCAGCCGGGACAGGGAAAGAGCAGTTCTTC.